These 31 T cell receptor beta chains were sequenced from one sample in a study of blood T cells in healthy people across ages. The authors ran a second PCR of 7 to 11 cycles using a sample-barcoded 5' primer and a J-beta primer mix. Each CDR3 protein gets one entry after TCRdb re-called the 5' RACE reads with MiXCR. Here the sample spans about 1.5 million distinct CDR3 sequences, 42% being singletons. Sequencing was done on a sample of blood. Receptors originate from a woman aged 18-29 years in good health.

V is TRBV20-1 and J is TRBJ2-3; no clear D. The CDR3 extends over 20 amino acids. The ends were cut back, 0 bases at V and 0 bases at J, with 25 bases in the middle. CDR1 DFQATT and CDR2 SNEGSKA come from the germline V gene (reference sequence). The CDR3 protein is CSARDELPASDPISTDTQYF. CDR3 DNA: TGCAGTGCTAGAGATGAGTTACCCGCGAGCGACCCAATCAGCACAGATACGCAGTATTTT.

This clonotype was observed a few times. This chain uses TRBV20-1 with TRBJ1-1, with no clear D. Trimming shortened V by 1 base and J by 1 base, and 10 bases separated the two germline ends. This CDR3 comprises 14 residues. From germline, CDR1 is DFQATT and CDR2 SNEGSKA (reference sequence). The CDR3 region is CSARAPDGNTEAFF. Here the CDR3 DNA reads TGCAGTGCTAGAGCTCCAGATGGGAACACTGAAGCTTTCTTT.

There are a few counts of this clonotype. V is TRBV12-3 or TRBV12-4 and J is TRBJ1-1; D is uncertain. Trimming took off 8 bases at V and 10 bases at J, with 20 bases between the two ends. This CDR3 is built from 13 residues. The DNA of the CDR3 is TGTGCCAGCTGCCCAAGTCCGCGGCAAAGAGCTTTCTTT. This encodes CASCPSPRQRAFF.

The V call is TRBV4-2, the J call TRBJ1-2, with 9 bases lining up with TRBD1. The germline V gene encodes CDR1 LGHNA and CDR2 YNFKEQ. The CDR3 has 18 residues. The V gene end was trimmed by 0 bases and the J gene end by 8 bases; junction bases not matched to a gene: 16. Written as DNA, the CDR3 is TGTGCCAGCAGCCAAGATGCCCCCCGCACAGGGGGCGCGTGGGGCTACACCTTC. This encodes CASSQDAPRTGGAWGYTF.

In this sample, this clonotype turned up a few times. The CDR3 is CASSIRRGGEGEAFF. The CDR3 DNA is TGTGCCAGCAGCATACGGAGAGGGGGCGAAGGTGAAGCTTTCTTT. This chain joins TRBV7-2 and TRBJ1-1; 7 bases line up with TRBD1. The CDR3 totals 15 residues. Germline lookup yields CDR1 SGHTA and CDR2 FQGNSA. Unmatched junction bases numbered 13, after V lost 5 bases and J lost 7 bases.

This clonotype has only a few counts. The J gene is TRBJ2-1, the V gene TRBV20-1; 14 nucleotides match TRBD2. V trimming: 2 bases; J trimming: 4 bases; junction bases outside the gene matches: 4. Germline V gene lookup returns CDR1 DFQATT and CDR2 SNEGSKA (reference sequence). The CDR3 totals 16 residues. The CDR3 spells CSARTRLAGGYNEQFF. The CDR3 DNA follows: TGCAGTGCTAGAACCCGACTAGCGGGGGGGTACAATGAGCAGTTCTTC.

CDR3 protein: CASSQVQGREKLFF. DNA of the CDR3: TGCGCCAGCAGCCAAGTCCAGGGACGGGAAAAACTGTTTTTT. The chain recombines TRBV4-1 with TRBJ1-4, with D possibly being TRBD1 (5 bases). The CDR3 loop spans 14 amino acids. The germline CDR1 and CDR2 sequences are MGHRA and YSYEKL. V was trimmed by 1 base and J by 8 bases, leaving 11 bases between them.

In the case of this clonotype: An end of the junction differs from the germline gene, which may be a read error. The chain carries TRBV20-1 and TRBJ1-1; TRBD1 is a possible D gene (5 bases). CDR1 DFQATT and CDR2 SNEGSKA come from the germline V gene (reference sequence). The CDR3 covers 15 residues. CDR3 region: CSARDQGRVNAEAFF. For the CDR3, the DNA is TGCAGTGCTAGAGATCAGGGAAGGGTGAACGCTGAAGCTTTCTTT.

This chain connects TRBV6-5 to TRBJ1-2; D is undetermined. Germline V gene sequence: CDR1 MNHEY, CDR2 SVGAGI. The CDR3 is 14 amino acids. Trimming took off 6 bases at V and 0 bases at J, with 11 bases between the two ends. CDR3 in amino acids: CASRRISTNYGYTF. DNA of the CDR3: TGTGCCAGCAGGCGAATAAGCACTAACTATGGCTACACCTTC.

The sample holds a few counts of this clonotype. CDR3: CASSYDAGANSPLHF. The CDR3 DNA reads as TGTGCCAGCAGTTACGATGCAGGGGCCAATTCACCCCTCCACTTT. This chain links TRBV6-5 with TRBJ1-6; D may be TRBD1 (6 bases). The germline V gene encodes CDR1 MNHEY and CDR2 SVGAGI. This CDR3 is built from 15 residues. The V end lost 2 bases, the J end lost 7 bases, and 12 bases lay between the germline ends.

The V call is TRBV7-9, the J call TRBJ1-3; a possible D gene is TRBD1 (5 bases). Germline values: CDR1 SEHNR, CDR2 FQNEAQ (reference sequence). Trimming removed 5 bases at V and 2 bases at J, with 10 bases between. The CDR3 spans 14 residues. In nucleotides, the CDR3 is TGTGCCAGCAGCCGGGACGGAGCTGGAAACACCATATATTTT. Protein sequence: CASSRDGAGNTIYF.

In its sample, this clonotype was seen a few times. The J gene is TRBJ1-2, the V gene TRBV7-2; 10 bases are a match to TRBD1. Unmatched junction bases numbered 7, after V lost 2 bases and J lost 7 bases. Germline assignment: CDR1 SGHTA and CDR2 FQGNSA. CDR3 length: 15 residues. CDR3 in amino acids: CASSLRRDRGLGYTF. The CDR3 region has the DNA TGTGCCAGCAGCTTAAGAAGAGACAGGGGGCTTGGCTACACCTTC. The full variable domain, its missing parts supplied by reference TRBV7-2 and TRBJ1-2, is GAGVSQSPSNKVTEKGKDVELRCDPISGHTALYWYRQSLGQGLEFLIYFQGNSAPDKSGLPSDRFSAERTGGSVSTLTIQRTQQEDSAVYLCASSLRRDRGLGYTFGSGTRLTVV.

Note on this clonotype: The junction departs from germline at one end; a sequencing error may be responsible. The genes are TRBV3-1 and TRBJ2-5, with D perhaps assigned TRBD1 or TRBD2 (6 bases each). The DNA end lines up better with TRBJ2-7; the J call may be wrong. The CDR3 totals 14 residues. Germline-derived CDR1 and CDR2 are LGHDT and YNNKEL (reference sequence). CDR3 bases: TGTGCCTGCAGCACGGGGGCGGGTCCCTACGAGCAGTACTTC. This gives the protein CACSTGAGPYEQYF.

This clonotype was picked up a small number of times. This sequence may be a read error, since a much larger clone differs from it by one base. The V gene is TRBV12-3 or TRBV12-4, the J gene TRBJ2-7; D unclear. This CDR3 has 13 amino acids. V was trimmed by 1 base and J by 0 bases, leaving 4 bases between them. The CDR3 DNA reads as TGTGCCAGCAGTTTAGACGCCTCCTACGAGCAGTACTTC. It codes for CASSLDASYEQYF.

V gene TRBV12-3 or TRBV12-4 combines with J gene TRBJ1-1; maybe TRBD1 (6 bases). V gave up 6 bases and J gave up 0 bases, with 14 bases separating them. CDR3 length: 15 residues. CDR3: CASRQGGPLNTEAFF. Written as DNA, the CDR3 is TGTGCCAGCAGACAGGGAGGTCCCTTGAACACTGAAGCTTTCTTT.

The chain has TRBV5-1 and TRBJ1-1; perhaps TRBD1 as D (6 bases). V was trimmed by 3 bases and J by 1 base, leaving 10 bases between them. The CDR3 has 14 residues. Germline CDR1 is SGHRS and CDR2 is YFSETQ. This CDR3 reads CASSWGPGNTEAFF. As DNA, the CDR3 is TGCGCCAGCAGCTGGGGGCCCGGGAACACTGAAGCTTTCTTT. Drawing the rest from reference TRBV5-1 and TRBJ1-1, the complete variable domain is KAGVTQTPRYLIKTRGQQVTLSCSPISGHRSVSWYQQTPGQGLQFLFEYFSETQRNKGNFPGRFSGRQFSNSRSEMNVSTLELGDSALYLCASSWGPGNTEAFFGQGTRLTVV.

This clonotype was seen only a few times. CDR3 region: CASRPHKERDGRLESRALHF. CDR3 sequence (DNA): TGTGCCAGCAGACCACACAAAGAGCGGGACGGCCGATTGGAAAGTCGGGCCCTCCACTTT. This chain connects TRBV27 to TRBJ1-6; possibly TRBD1 for D (5 bases). Trimming cost V 6 bases and J 14 bases, with 38 bases left between them. Germline V CDR1 and CDR2: MNHEY, SMNVEV (reference sequence). This CDR3 has 20 amino acids.

Only a few counts were recorded for this clonotype. The genes are TRBV28 and TRBJ2-6, with TRBD1 matching 7 bases. The CDR3 runs to 18 residues. Germline loops: CDR1 MDHEN, CDR2 SYDVKM. The V gene end was trimmed by 6 bases and the J gene end by 2 bases; junction bases not matched to a gene: 13. Here the CDR3 DNA reads TGTGCCAGCAGGGTGGGACAGCCCGGGTGGCCTGGGGCCAACGTCCTGACTTTC. This translates into CASRVGQPGWPGANVLTF.

This chain uses TRBV7-2 with TRBJ2-5; no reliable D call. Germline lookup yields CDR1 SGHTA and CDR2 FQGNSA. This CDR3 contains 14 residues. Trimming removed 3 bases from V and 5 bases from J, with 13 bases in between. DNA of the CDR3: TGTGCCAGCAGCTTCCGGCTGAACTCGGAGACCCAGTACTTC. Residues: CASSFRLNSETQYF. Variable domain in full (rest from reference TRBV7-2 and TRBJ2-5): GAGVSQSPSNKVTEKGKDVELRCDPISGHTALYWYRQSLGQGLEFLIYFQGNSAPDKSGLPSDRFSAERTGGSVSTLTIQRTQQEDSAVYLCASSFRLNSETQYFGPGTRLLVL.

The V gene is TRBV20-1, the J gene TRBJ2-1; D unclear. There are 13 residues in the CDR3. Germline V lookup: CDR1 DFQATT, CDR2 SNEGSKA (reference sequence). V was cut by 2 bases and J by 7 bases, with 12 bases left in between. In DNA form, the CDR3 reads TGCAGTGCTAGATCCGGACGGTGGAATGAGCAGTTCTTC. Encoded protein: CSARSGRWNEQFF.

At least ten counts were recorded for this clonotype. The genes are TRBV27 and TRBJ2-2; weak D call: TRBD1 (6 bases). Germline-derived CDR1 and CDR2 are MNHEY and SMNVEV (reference sequence). The ends were cut back, 3 bases at V and 5 bases at J, with 16 bases in the middle. The CDR3 has 16 amino acids. CDR3 in DNA: TGTGCCAGCAGTTTCGCTTCCGGGACAATTACCGGGGAGCTGTTTTTT. It specifies CASSFASGTITGELFF.

This clonotype was counted only a few times. The chain has TRBV12-3 or TRBV12-4 and TRBJ1-6, with 8 nucleotides matching TRBD1. CDR3 length: 14 residues. The trim removed 7 bases at V and 9 bases at J, leaving 8 bases unmatched. The CDR3 loop reads CASTTTGVGSPLHF. The CDR3 nucleotides read TGTGCCAGCACCACGACAGGGGTTGGTTCACCCCTCCACTTT.

The J gene is TRBJ1-5, the V gene TRBV20-1, with a tentative D call TRBD1 (5 bases). V was shortened by 1 base and J by 9 bases, with 16 bases between the two germline ends. The CDR3 length is 14 residues. CDR1 and CDR2 (germline): DFQATT, SNEGSKA (reference sequence). The CDR3 region has the DNA TGCAGTGCTAGAGGCGGGACCCTCGGGCGGCCCCAGCATTTT. It specifies CSARGGTLGRPQHF.

V and J are TRBV4-3 and TRBJ1-5; D is ambiguous. Germline CDR1 is LGHNA and CDR2 is YSLEER. V lost 0 bases to trimming and J lost 6 bases, with 6 bases between them. The CDR3 has 13 amino acids. The CDR3 is CASSQDHSQPQHF. The DNA for the CDR3 is TGCGCCAGCAGCCAAGATCACAGTCAGCCCCAGCATTTT.

This clonotype was counted only a few times. The chain couples TRBV5-1 to TRBJ2-7; D is undetermined. CDR1 and CDR2 from the germline V gene are SGHRS and YFSETQ. The CDR3 is 14 amino acids. V lost 6 bases and J 3 bases, leaving 16 bases between the germline ends. The CDR3 protein is CASNPEQAHYEQYF. CDR3 coding DNA: TGCGCCAGCAACCCTGAGCAGGCCCACTACGAGCAGTACTTC.

This clonotype was observed a handful of times. V and J are TRBV12-3 or TRBV12-4 and TRBJ2-3, with unresolved D. The CDR3 sequence is 14 residues long. The germline V and J ends were trimmed by 5 bases and 4 bases, with 13 bases remaining between them. The CDR3 sequence: CASSGSGWSDTQYF. The CDR3 DNA reads TGTGCCAGCAGTGGTTCCGGCTGGTCAGATACGCAGTATTTT.

This rearrangement joins TRBV20-1 to TRBJ2-3, with D hard to call. V lost 2 bases, J lost 2 bases, and 8 bases lay in between. The CDR3 length is 13 residues. The germline V gene has CDR1 DFQATT and CDR2 SNEGSKA (reference sequence). The CDR3 is CSARIGNTDTQYF. CDR3 sequence (DNA): TGCAGTGCTAGAATTGGTAACACAGATACGCAGTATTTT.

V and J are TRBV6-6 and TRBJ2-5, with no clear D. The V end lost 5 bases, the J end lost 5 bases, and 9 bases lay between the germline ends. CDR1 and CDR2 (germline): MNHNY, SVGAGI (reference sequence). This CDR3 is 12 amino acids long. In DNA, the CDR3 is TGTGCCAGCAGTCTGGAGAAGGAGACCCAGTACTTC. Its translation is CASSLEKETQYF.

V and J are TRBV7-9 and TRBJ1-4, with D possibly TRBD1 on 5 matching bases. The CDR3 spans 17 residues. V was cut by 1 base and J by 7 bases, with 19 bases left in between. CDR1 SEHNR and CDR2 FQNEAQ come from the germline V gene (reference sequence). The CDR3 sequence: CASSLDWAREAGEKLFF. The DNA of the CDR3 is TGTGCCAGCAGCTTAGATTGGGCCAGGGAAGCAGGTGAAAAACTGTTTTTT.

The chain recombines TRBV12-3 or TRBV12-4 with TRBJ1-2; perhaps TRBD1 as D (6 bases). The CDR3 spans 16 residues. Trimming took off 3 bases at V and 4 bases at J, with 18 bases between the two ends. CDR3: CASSFYQGSRGYGYTF. The CDR3, as DNA: TGTGCCAGCAGTTTCTACCAGGGGAGTCGAGGCTATGGCTACACCTTC.

About this clonotype itself: Compared with germline, one end of the junction differs, possibly owing to a read error. CDR3 nucleotides: TGCGCCAGCAGCTTGGCCGTCGGGACTGGTGACTATGGCCACACCTTC. It specifies CASSLAVGTGDYGHTF. This rearrangement joins TRBV5-1 to TRBJ1-2; maybe TRBD1 (5 bases). CDR3 length equals 16 residues. Germline CDR1 and CDR2: SGHRS and YFSETQ.